This entry lists 27 T cell receptor beta chains sequenced from one sample in a study of post-analysis software for immune sequencing data. Unique molecular identifiers were carried by the TCR beta cDNA libraries. From the PCR reads, TCRdb called clonotypes with MiXCR, one entry per CDR3 protein. The sample includes fewer than 900,000 distinct CDR3 sequences, under 60% of them seen just once. Study observations and caveats: Compared with controls, patients had more of 4 to 6 TRBV segments, including TRBV5-6, TRBV5-1 and TRBV20-1.

These receptors lack a known antigen. Sequencing was carried out using blood. These receptor sequences come from a girl aged 10-17 years with multiple sclerosis.

V gene TRBV7-2 combines with J gene TRBJ2-1; D is perhaps TRBD2 (6 bases). Trimming removed 0 bases at V and 0 bases at J, with 15 bases between. The V gene's germline CDR1 is SGHTA and CDR2 FQGNSA. CDR3 length: 18 residues. The CDR3 sequence: CASSLAGVAASSYNEQFF. CDR3 coding DNA: TGTGCCAGCAGCTTAGCCGGTGTAGCGGCGAGCTCCTACAATGAGCAGTTCTTC.

The chain has TRBV14 and TRBJ2-1, with D perhaps TRBD2 (6 bases). CDR1 is SGHDN, CDR2 FVKESK, per germline. V shed 4 bases and J shed 5 bases, with 18 bases lying between them. This CDR3 is 16 amino acids long. The CDR3 sequence is CASSPWRGLTNNEQFF. Written as DNA, the CDR3 is TGTGCCAGCAGCCCCTGGAGGGGTCTTACCAACAATGAGCAGTTCTTC. Using reference TRBV14 and TRBJ2-1 for the parts outside the CDR3, the full variable domain is EAGVTQFPSHSVIEKGQTVTLRCDPISGHDNLYWYRRVMGKEIKFLLHFVKESKQDESGMPNNRFLAERTGGTYSTLKVQPAELEDSGVYFCASSPWRGLTNNEQFFGPGTRLTVL.

The V gene is TRBV24-1, the J gene TRBJ1-2, with D hard to call. CDR1 is KGHDR and CDR2 is SFDVKD in the germline V gene. This CDR3 is 14 amino acids long. Trimming left V 3 bases short and J 1 base short, with 8 bases between. For the CDR3, the DNA is TGTGCCACCAGTGATCCCGACCGTAACTATGGCTACACCTTC. Its protein is CATSDPDRNYGYTF.

This clonotype was counted a single time. The CDR3 DNA follows: TGTGCCAGCAGTGCGACAGGGGCCTCTTCCTACGAGCAGTACTTC. It specifies CASSATGASSYEQYF. V is TRBV27 and J is TRBJ2-7; 8 positions agree with TRBD1. This CDR3 contains 15 residues. J gave up 1 base and V 5 bases, and 7 bases lay outside the gene matches. From germline, CDR1 is MNHEY and CDR2 SMNVEV (reference sequence).

The J gene is TRBJ2-7, the V gene TRBV18; tentatively, D is TRBD1 (6 bases). The CDR3 contains 15 residues. The germline V and J ends were trimmed by 3 bases and 2 bases, with 14 bases remaining between them. The germline V gene has CDR1 KGHSH and CDR2 LQKENI. The CDR3 sequence is CASSPIQGATYEQYF. For the CDR3, the DNA is TGTGCCAGCTCACCTATACAGGGTGCCACCTACGAGCAGTACTTC.

This clonotype was detected a few times. The CDR3 DNA is TGCGCCAGCAGCTTGGTTGAGTGGACCCGCGGAAGCAATCAGCCCCAGCATTTT. Translating gives CASSLVEWTRGSNQPQHF. The chain links TRBV5-1 to TRBJ1-5, with unresolved D. Germline V gene lookup returns CDR1 SGHRS and CDR2 YFSETQ. With 0 bases removed from V and 1 base from J, the gap between germline ends came to 17 bases. CDR3 length equals 18 residues.

The rearrangement joins TRBV27 to TRBJ2-4; D might be TRBD1 or TRBD2, each matching 5 bases. The J call may be incorrect, as the DNA end agrees better with TRBJ2-5. The CDR3 sequence is 14 residues long. Germline CDR1 MNHEY, CDR2 SMNVEV (reference sequence). The CDR3 DNA is TGTGCCAGCACCAATTGGGACGCCGAAGAGACCCAGTACTTC. This gives the protein CASTNWDAEETQYF.

Remarks on this clonotype: Relative to the germline gene, one junction end is altered; a read error may explain this. The chain has TRBV6-1 and TRBJ2-1; D is perhaps TRBD1 or TRBD2 (5 bases each). Germline CDR1 reads MNHNS; CDR2 reads SASEGT. The CDR3 loop spans 15 amino acids. The CDR3 nucleotides are TGTGCCAGCAGTGAACCAGGGAGCTCCCACAATGAGCAGTTCTTC. Translation: CASSEPGSSHNEQFF.

This clonotype was observed a few times. The J gene is TRBJ2-5, the V gene TRBV5-6, with a possible D match to TRBD1 (5 bases). CDR3 length: 16 residues. Germline V lookup: CDR1 SGHDT, CDR2 YYEEEE. V was cut by 4 bases and J by 1 base, with 17 bases left in between. CDR3 amino acids: CASSRGGAPGQETQYF. CDR3 coding DNA: TGTGCCAGCAGCCGAGGTGGGGCCCCAGGCCAAGAGACCCAGTACTTC. The full variable domain, completed using reference TRBV5-6 and TRBJ2-5, is DAGVTQSPTHLIKTRGQQVTLRCSPKSGHDTVSWYQQALGQGPQFIFQYYEEEERQRGNFPDRFSGHQFPNYSSELNVNALLLGDSALYLCASSRGGAPGQETQYFGPGTRLLVL.

The chain employs TRBV24-1 and TRBJ2-1, with D possibly being TRBD2 (6 bases). Germline lookup yields CDR1 KGHDR and CDR2 SFDVKD. The CDR3 covers 16 residues. Trimming left V 1 base short and J 6 bases short, with 15 bases between. The CDR3 region is CATSDLALAQSNEQFF. The DNA for the CDR3 is TGTGCCACCAGTGATTTAGCACTAGCCCAATCCAATGAGCAGTTCTTC.

This clonotype turned up a few times. The chain has TRBV7-8 and TRBJ1-1, with 7 bases aligning to TRBD1. Germline V lookup: CDR1 SGHVS, CDR2 FQNEAQ. CDR3 length equals 14 residues. J gave up 12 bases and V 5 bases, and 15 bases lay outside the gene matches. The CDR3 DNA sequence: TGTGCCAGCAGCGGACTAGGGACAGCCGGGAAATCTTTCTTT. The encoded protein is CASSGLGTAGKSFF.

This chain links TRBV29-1 with TRBJ2-7; 9 nucleotides match TRBD1. The DNA end favors TRBJ2-5, so the J call may be wrong. CDR1 is SQVTM, CDR2 ANQGSEA, per germline. The CDR3 is made up of 15 amino acids. In nucleotides, the CDR3 is TGCAGCGTTGAACCCTTGGACAGGGGCCAGGAGACCCAGTACTTC. As protein: CSVEPLDRGQETQYF.

The V and J genes are TRBV20-1 and TRBJ2-1; D may correspond to TRBD1 or TRBD2 (5 bases each). The CDR3 runs to 15 residues. Germline V gene lookup returns CDR1 DFQATT and CDR2 SNEGSKA (reference sequence). The V and J ends lost 1 base and 8 bases respectively, with 18 bases between them. DNA of the CDR3: TGCAGTGCTAGAGGTATCTTTAGCCGGGACGATGAGCAGTTCTTC. It translates to CSARGIFSRDDEQFF.

V gene TRBV11-3 combines with J gene TRBJ2-1, with D perhaps TRBD1 or TRBD2 (5 bases each). The CDR3 totals 12 residues. V lost 5 bases to trimming and J lost 8 bases, with 10 bases between them. Looked up from germline, CDR1 is SGHNT and CDR2 is YENEEA. The CDR3 loop reads CASSREGYEQFF. The CDR3 DNA sequence: TGTGCCAGCAGCCGCGAGGGGTATGAGCAGTTCTTC.

V usage is TRBV24-1 and J usage is TRBJ2-7; D is uncertain. There are 15 residues in the CDR3. Germline V CDR1 and CDR2: KGHDR, SFDVKD. Deletions cut 5 bases from V and 1 base from J, with 14 bases between. The CDR3 coding sequence is TGTGCCACCAGTGCCCCCCGCGACGGGTCCTACGAGCAGTACTTC. Amino acids: CATSAPRDGSYEQYF.

This chain joins TRBV24-1 and TRBJ2-1; D may match TRBD1 or TRBD2 (7 bases each). Germline V CDR1 and CDR2: KGHDR, SFDVKD. The CDR3 is made up of 17 amino acids. With 5 bases removed from V and 4 bases from J, the gap between germline ends came to 20 bases. CDR3 sequence (DNA): TGTGCCACCAGTGCGGGGGGATTAAGGGACAGTTACAATGAGCAGTTCTTC. Translated: CATSAGGLRDSYNEQFF.

The rearrangement joins TRBV29-1 to TRBJ2-1; 9 bases map to TRBD1. The germline CDR1 and CDR2 sequences are SQVTM and ANQGSEA. The CDR3 extends over 13 amino acids. V was pared by 5 bases and J by 8 bases, with 7 bases of the junction left unmatched. CDR3 in amino acids: CSVIRQGVHEQFF. The CDR3, as DNA: TGCAGCGTTATCAGACAGGGGGTGCATGAGCAGTTCTTC.

This rearrangement joins TRBV12-3 or TRBV12-4 to TRBJ2-1; TRBD1 matches at 8 bases. The trim removed 3 bases at V and 7 bases at J, leaving 14 bases unmatched. This CDR3 is 17 amino acids long. CDR3 protein: CASSFRGGGQGRNEQFF. CDR3 nucleotide sequence: TGTGCCAGCAGTTTCCGGGGCGGCGGACAGGGCAGGAATGAGCAGTTCTTC.

This clonotype turned up a few times. The chain couples TRBV14 to TRBJ1-4, with no clear D. The CDR3 loop spans 13 amino acids. CDR1 and CDR2 (germline): SGHDN, FVKESK. V was clipped by 1 base and J by 8 bases, with 8 bases between them. The CDR3 DNA reads as TGTGCCAGCAGCCAAGGAAGAGGGGAAAAACTGTTTTTT. It is translated as CASSQGRGEKLFF.

This chain uses TRBV29-1 with TRBJ2-3, with D possibly TRBD1 on 6 matching bases. The germline V and J ends were trimmed by 8 bases and 2 bases, with 26 bases remaining between them. The CDR3 totals 17 residues. Looked up from germline, CDR1 is SQVTM and CDR2 is ANQGSEA. Here the CDR3 DNA reads TGCAGCCTCAGGGGAGAGGGGGTATCGGAGCACACAGATACGCAGTATTTT. It yields the protein CSLRGEGVSEHTDTQYF.

A note on this clonotype: A much more abundant neighbour one base away suggests this may be a read error. V and J are TRBV12-3 or TRBV12-4 and TRBJ2-5; TRBD1 might be the D (5 bases). The CDR3 length is 11 residues. V was shortened by 2 bases and J by 11 bases, with 9 bases between the two germline ends. In nucleotides, the CDR3 is TGTGCCAGCAGTTTATTAGGGGTGCAGTACTTC. It translates to CASSLLGVQYF.

V and J are TRBV6-2 or TRBV6-3 and TRBJ2-6; D possibly corresponds to TRBD1 (5 bases). The CDR3 totals 17 residues. The V and J ends lost 2 bases and 0 bases respectively, with 11 bases between them. Looked up from germline, CDR1 is MNHEY and CDR2 is SVGEGT. The CDR3 sequence is CASSYPTGLSGANVLTF. In DNA, the CDR3 is TGTGCCAGCAGTTACCCTACAGGCCTCTCTGGGGCCAACGTCCTGACTTTC.

The rearrangement uses TRBV20-1 and TRBJ2-1; 7 bases map to TRBD1. Unmatched junction bases numbered 12, after V lost 5 bases and J lost 8 bases. The length of the CDR3 is 14 residues. Germline-derived CDR1 and CDR2 are DFQATT and SNEGSKA (reference sequence). The DNA of the CDR3 is TGCAGTGCTTCCACAGGGGTCCCTATCCATGAGCAGTTCTTC. Its protein is CSASTGVPIHEQFF.

The table lists this clonotype with a count of one. V gene TRBV7-9 combines with J gene TRBJ2-7; no clear D gene. The V end was cut by 5 bases, the J end by 0 bases, with 14 bases between. Germline CDR1 SEHNR, CDR2 FQNEAQ (reference sequence). The CDR3 runs 15 residues. CDR3 nucleotide sequence: TGTGCCAGCAGCCCGAAAAATGCAGTCTCCTACGAGCAGTACTTC. It encodes CASSPKNAVSYEQYF.

This clonotype came up a few times. The rearrangement joins TRBV6-5 to TRBJ2-3; a possible D gene is TRBD1 (6 bases). The germline V gene encodes CDR1 MNHEY and CDR2 SVGAGI. The CDR3 has 14 amino acids. V lost 6 bases, J lost 4 bases, and 14 bases lay in between. The CDR3 loop is CASRRTDQSDTQYF. DNA of the CDR3: TGTGCCAGCAGGCGGACAGATCAGTCAGATACGCAGTATTTT.

The V gene is TRBV7-9, the J gene TRBJ2-5; 9 bases line up with TRBD1. V lost 10 bases, J lost 1 base, and 4 bases stayed unmatched. Germline lookup yields CDR1 SEHNR and CDR2 FQNEAQ (reference sequence). The CDR3 is 13 amino acids. The CDR3 sequence is CAKQGASQETQYF. CDR3 nucleotides: TGTGCCAAACAGGGGGCGTCCCAAGAGACCCAGTACTTC.

This sequence joins TRBV20-1 and TRBJ2-5; a weak D match, TRBD1 (5 bases). The CDR3 extends over 13 amino acids. Germline assignment: CDR1 DFQATT and CDR2 SNEGSKA (reference sequence). Trimming removed 1 base from V and 5 bases from J, with 11 bases in between. The CDR3 is CSARGQGKETQYF. The CDR3 DNA sequence: TGCAGTGCTAGAGGTCAGGGAAAGGAGACCCAGTACTTC.